This T cell receptor beta chain was captured by sequencing in a study of cytomegalovirus exposure and HLA in healthy donors. Study summary: Tens of millions of unique TCR sequences came from HLA-typed donors in an early release.

Germline V gene lookup returns CDR1 MGHDK and CDR2 SYGVNS. The CDR3 consists of 16 residues. V lost 3 bases and J 6 bases, leaving 18 bases between the germline ends. The PCR contained 60 Vbeta and 13 Jbeta primers. Some clones are missing from TCRdb's copy, which holds only in-frame ones; the method was immunoSEQ multiplex PCR. In the table there are 70,000 or so clones, about 84% of which are singletons. Whole-study findings and limits: Common viral pathogens were later found to be apparently linked to several of the most significant clusters. It was confirmed in vitro that a few of the CMV-associated chains were specific for CMV antigens.

Details on this clone: Antigen specificity is unknown.

Sequenced: PBMCs. The chain joins TRBV25-1 to TRBJ2-1, with D hard to call. The clonotype originates from a man between 18 and 35 years old in good health and CMV-seropositive. The CDR3 loop reads CASSEPKQTTINEQFF. As DNA, the CDR3 is TGTGCCAGCAGTGAGCCGAAACAAACTACGATCAATGAGCAGTTCTTC.